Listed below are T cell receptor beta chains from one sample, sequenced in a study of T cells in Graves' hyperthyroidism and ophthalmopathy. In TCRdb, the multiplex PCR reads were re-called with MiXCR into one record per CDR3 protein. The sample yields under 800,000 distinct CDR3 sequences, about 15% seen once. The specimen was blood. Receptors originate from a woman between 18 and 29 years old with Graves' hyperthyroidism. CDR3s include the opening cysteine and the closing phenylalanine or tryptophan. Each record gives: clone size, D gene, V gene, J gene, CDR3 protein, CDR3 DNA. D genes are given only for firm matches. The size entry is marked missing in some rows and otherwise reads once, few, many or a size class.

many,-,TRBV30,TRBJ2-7,CAWSDMVEQYF,TGTGCCTGGAGTGATATGGTCGAGCAGTACTTC
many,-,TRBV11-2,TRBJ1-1,CASSLVGGQNTEAFF,TGTGCCAGCAGCTTAGTGGGCGGACAGAACACTGAAGCTTTCTTT
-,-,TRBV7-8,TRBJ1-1,CASSLRTHEAFF,TGTGCCAGCAGCTTAAGGACCCATGAAGCTTTCTTT
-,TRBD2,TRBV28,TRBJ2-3,CASSLPGTSRHALYVDTQYF,TGTGCCAGCAGTTTACCAGGGACTAGCAGACACGCCCTCTATGTTGATACGCAGTATTTT
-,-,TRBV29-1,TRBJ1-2,CSVEGDLPNYGYTF,TGCAGCGTTGAAGGGGACCTACCTAACTATGGCTACACCTTC
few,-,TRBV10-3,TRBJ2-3,CAISELGTRNSDTQYF,TGTGCCATCAGTGAGCTCGGGACGCGAAATTCAGATACGCAGTATTTT
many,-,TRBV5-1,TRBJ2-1,CASSLRRDTNYNEQFF,TGCGCCAGCAGCCTGCGCCGGGACACCAACTACAATGAGCAGTTCTTC
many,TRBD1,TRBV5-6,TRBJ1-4,CASSLGPQGANFEKLFF,TGTGCCAGCAGCTTGGGGCCCCAGGGGGCGAATTTTGAAAAACTGTTTTTT
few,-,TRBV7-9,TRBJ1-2,CASSRAIGQGDGYTF,TGTGCCAGCAGCCGCGCCATAGGTCAAGGTGATGGCTACACCTTC
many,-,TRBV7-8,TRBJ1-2,CASSLAGVGYGYTF,TGTGCCAGCAGCTTAGCAGGGGTGGGCTATGGCTACACCTTC
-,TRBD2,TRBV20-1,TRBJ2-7,CSAAGLAAYEQYF,TGCAGTGCGGCGGGACTAGCGGCTTACGAGCAGTACTTC
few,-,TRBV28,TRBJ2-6,CASRRQASSGANVLTF,TGTGCCAGCAGACGACAGGCGAGCTCTGGGGCCAACGTCCTGACTTTC
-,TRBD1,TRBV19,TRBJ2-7,CASNLGTGGDEQYF,TGTGCCAGTAACCTCGGGACAGGGGGCGACGAGCAGTACTTC
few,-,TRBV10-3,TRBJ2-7,CAIETETSGEQYF,TGTGCCATCGAGACAGAAACCTCCGGGGAGCAGTACTTC
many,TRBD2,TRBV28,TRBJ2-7,CASSRGTIYEQYF,TGTGCCAGCAGTAGAGGGACTATCTACGAGCAGTACTTC
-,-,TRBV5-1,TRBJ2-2,CASSLGTSPGELFF,TGCGCCAGCAGCTTAGGGACTTCGCCCGGGGAGCTGTTTTTT
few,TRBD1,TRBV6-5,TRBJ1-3,CASSYSGRGENTIYF,TGTGCCAGCAGTTACTCGGGCAGGGGGGAGAACACCATATATTTT
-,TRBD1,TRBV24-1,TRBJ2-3,CATSRGLADTQYF,TGTGCCACCAGTAGGGGGCTGGCAGATACGCAGTATTTT
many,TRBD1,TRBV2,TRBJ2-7,CASRDIRSGGEQYF,TGTGCCAGCAGAGATATAAGATCAGGGGGCGAGCAGTACTTC
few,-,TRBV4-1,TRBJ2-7,CASSHNDRNTYEQYF,TGCGCCAGCAGCCATAACGACAGGAATACCTACGAGCAGTACTTC
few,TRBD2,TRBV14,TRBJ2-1,CASSPDHTGLAGVSEQFF,TGTGCCAGCAGCCCTGATCATACGGGACTAGCGGGAGTGTCTGAGCAGTTCTTC